The 9 T cell receptor beta chains listed next were all sequenced from one sample in a study of T cells in Graves' hyperthyroidism and ophthalmopathy. Amplification yielded TCR beta CDR3 regions, with RNA transcripts as the source. Carried out on the TCR CDR3, a first-round RT-PCR used the HTBI primer set. One entry per CDR3 protein, called by TCRdb with MiXCR from the multiplex PCR reads. Of 620,000 or so distinct CDR3 sequences in the sample, more than 12% were seen once. The sequencing input was blood. The origin of the receptors is a woman between 50 and 59 years old with Graves' ophthalmopathy.

The J gene is TRBJ1-2, the V gene TRBV6-6; no reliable D call. V gave up 2 bases and J gave up 4 bases, with 11 bases separating them. This CDR3 is 14 amino acids long. The germline CDR1 and CDR2 sequences are MNHNY and SVGAGI (reference sequence). The DNA of the CDR3 is TGTGCCAGCAGTTACCGGACCTTGGGCTATGGCTACACCTTC. As protein: CASSYRTLGYGYTF.

This clonotype has ten or more counts. The V call is TRBV6-2 or TRBV6-3, the J call TRBJ2-1; 12 bases are a match to TRBD2. The CDR3 spans 15 residues. J gave up 4 bases and V 6 bases, and 4 bases lay outside the gene matches. The germline V gene encodes CDR1 MNHEY and CDR2 SVGEGT. The CDR3 spells CASRKGLAGYNEQFF. The CDR3 DNA reads TGTGCCAGCAGAAAGGGACTAGCGGGTTACAATGAGCAGTTCTTC.

This clonotype turned up a few times. This chain links TRBV7-3 with TRBJ2-2; D tentatively fits TRBD1 or TRBD2 (7 bases each). CDR1 SGHTA and CDR2 FQGTGA come from the germline V gene. Trimming pared 5 bases from V and 1 base from J, leaving 14 bases between. There are 16 residues in the CDR3. CDR3 amino acids: CASSKGASGNTGELFF. The CDR3 bases are TGTGCCAGCAGCAAGGGGGCTAGCGGGAACACCGGGGAGCTGTTTTTT.

This clonotype was observed at least ten times. V and J are TRBV27 and TRBJ2-1; D remains ambiguous. Between the trimmed V and J ends, which lost 6 bases and 0 bases, there was a span of 15 bases. The length of the CDR3 is 16 residues. The germline V gene encodes CDR1 MNHEY and CDR2 SMNVEV (reference sequence). CDR3 protein: CASRSGSPSSYNEQFF. In nucleotides, the CDR3 is TGTGCCAGCAGGTCCGGGTCTCCGAGCTCCTACAATGAGCAGTTCTTC.

Concerning this clonotype itself: A read error is possible here, since a much larger clone lies one base away. The chain joins TRBV28 to TRBJ2-5, with D perhaps assigned TRBD1 or TRBD2 (5 bases each). This CDR3 spans 15 amino acids. From germline, CDR1 is MDHEN and CDR2 SYDVKM. Deletions cut 7 bases from V and 4 bases from J, with 19 bases between. CDR3 DNA sequence: TGTGCCAGCACCCCTCCCTGGGGGACCGTAGAGACCCAGTACTTC. This codes for CASTPPWGTVETQYF.

This clonotype was recorded a few times. This sequence joins TRBV12-3 or TRBV12-4 and TRBJ2-4; D gene ambiguous. The CDR3 spans 16 residues. Trimming took off 2 bases at V and 2 bases at J, with 13 bases between the two ends. The CDR3 DNA reads as TGTGCCAGCAGTTTAAGTTTGGGTCAGACCAAAAACATTCAGTACTTC. It is translated as CASSLSLGQTKNIQYF.

This clonotype was seen only a few times. This chain links TRBV12-3 or TRBV12-4 with TRBJ1-2, with 9 nucleotides matching TRBD1. This CDR3 spans 14 amino acids. V shed 5 bases and J 1 base; nucleotides not matched to a gene: 2. CDR3 protein: CASSGTGLNYGYTF. CDR3 in DNA: TGTGCCAGCAGTGGGACAGGGCTTAACTATGGCTACACCTTC.

The chain couples TRBV11-2 to TRBJ2-2, with 10 bases aligning to TRBD2. Germline loops: CDR1 SGHAT, CDR2 FQNNGV. V lost 5 bases to trimming and J lost 5 bases; unmatched junction nucleotides: 14. The CDR3 consists of 18 residues. CDR3 in amino acids: CASSLRSSGRSRTGELFF. In nucleotides, the CDR3 is TGTGCCAGCAGCCTCCGATCTAGCGGGAGATCGAGGACCGGGGAGCTGTTTTTT.

This clonotype appeared many times. The V and J genes are TRBV6-1 and TRBJ1-1; possible D gene TRBD1, 5 bases. The CDR3 is 9 amino acids. V was shortened by 9 bases and J by 7 bases, with 6 bases between the two germline ends. Germline CDR1 MNHNS, CDR2 SASEGT. The CDR3 spells CASQGEAFF. DNA of the CDR3: TGTGCCAGTCAGGGTGAAGCTTTCTTT.